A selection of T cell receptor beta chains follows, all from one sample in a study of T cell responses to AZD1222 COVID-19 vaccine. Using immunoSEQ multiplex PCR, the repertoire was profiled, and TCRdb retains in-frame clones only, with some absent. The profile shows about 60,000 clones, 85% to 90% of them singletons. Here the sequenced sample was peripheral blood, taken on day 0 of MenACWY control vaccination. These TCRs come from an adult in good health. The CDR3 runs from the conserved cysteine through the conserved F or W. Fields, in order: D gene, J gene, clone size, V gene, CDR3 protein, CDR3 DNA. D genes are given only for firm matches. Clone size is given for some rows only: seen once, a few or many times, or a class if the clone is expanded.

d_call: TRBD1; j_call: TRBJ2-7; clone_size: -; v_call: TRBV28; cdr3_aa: CASSSSARQGAYEQYF; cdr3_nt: TGTGCCAGCAGTTCCAGCGCGAGACAGGGAGCCTACGAGCAGTACTTC
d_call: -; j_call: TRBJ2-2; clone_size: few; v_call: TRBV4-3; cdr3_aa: CASSQDGYTGELFF; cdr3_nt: TGCGCCAGCAGCCAAGATGGCTACACCGGGGAGCTGTTTTTT
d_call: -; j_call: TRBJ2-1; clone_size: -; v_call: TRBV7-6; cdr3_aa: CASSREVGNNEQFF; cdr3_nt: TGTGCCAGCAGCCGGGAAGTCGGCAACAATGAGCAGTTCTTC
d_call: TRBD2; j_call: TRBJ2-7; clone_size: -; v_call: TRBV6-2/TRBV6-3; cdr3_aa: CASSYFSGRPYEQYF; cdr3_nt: TGTGCCAGCAGTTACTTTAGCGGGAGGCCCTACGAGCAGTACTTC
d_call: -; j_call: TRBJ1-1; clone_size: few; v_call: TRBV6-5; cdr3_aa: CASSYSRSGTEAFF; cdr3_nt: TGTGCCAGCAGTTACTCGCGGTCGGGCACTGAAGCTTTCTTT
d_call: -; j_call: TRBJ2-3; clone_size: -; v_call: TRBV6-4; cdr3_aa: CASSDSIGTDTQYF; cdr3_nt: TGTGCCAGCAGTGACAGTATTGGAACAGATACGCAGTATTTT
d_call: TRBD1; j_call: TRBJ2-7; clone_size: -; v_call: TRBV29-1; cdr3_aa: CSVGQGQGVYEQYF; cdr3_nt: TGCAGCGTTGGACAAGGACAGGGTGTCTACGAGCAGTACTTC
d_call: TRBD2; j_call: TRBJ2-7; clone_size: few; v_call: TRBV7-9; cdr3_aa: CASSRGLAYEQYF; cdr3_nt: TGTGCCAGCAGCCGGGGACTAGCTTACGAGCAGTACTTC
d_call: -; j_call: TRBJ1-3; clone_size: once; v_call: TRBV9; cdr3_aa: CASSPRVLRNTIYF; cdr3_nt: TGTGCCAGCAGCCCTCGGGTCCTCAGGAACACCATATATTTT
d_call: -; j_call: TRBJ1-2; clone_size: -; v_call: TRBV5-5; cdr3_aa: CASSLYYGYTF; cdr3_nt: TGTGCCAGCAGCCTGTACTATGGCTACACCTTC
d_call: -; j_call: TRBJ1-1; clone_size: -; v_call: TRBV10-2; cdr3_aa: CASSAAGRNTEAFF; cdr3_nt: TGCGCCAGCAGCGCAGCGGGCAGGAACACTGAAGCTTTCTTT
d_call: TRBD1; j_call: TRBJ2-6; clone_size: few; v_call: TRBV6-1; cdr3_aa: CASSETGGLGANVLTF; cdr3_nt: TGTGCCAGCAGCGAAACAGGGGGTTTAGGTGCCAACGTCCTGACTTTC
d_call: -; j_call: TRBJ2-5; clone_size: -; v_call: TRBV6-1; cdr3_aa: CASSEGLATQYF; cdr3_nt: TGTGCCAGCAGTGAAGGTTTGGCAACCCAGTACTTC
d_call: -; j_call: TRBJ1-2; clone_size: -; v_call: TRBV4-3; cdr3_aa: CASSQDPGTGGYTF; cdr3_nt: TGCGCCAGCAGCCAAGACCCGGGAACGGGGGGCTACACCTTC
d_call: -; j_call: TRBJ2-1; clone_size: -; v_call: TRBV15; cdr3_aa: CATSRGKQGYEQFF; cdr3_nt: TGTGCCACCAGCAGAGGCAAACAGGGCTATGAGCAGTTCTTC
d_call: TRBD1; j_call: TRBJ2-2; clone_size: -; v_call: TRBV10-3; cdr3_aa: CAIYRGRLPRRTLNTGELFF; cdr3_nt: TGTGCCATCTACAGGGGGCGCCTCCCGAGGCGAACTTTGAACACCGGGGAGCTGTTTTTT
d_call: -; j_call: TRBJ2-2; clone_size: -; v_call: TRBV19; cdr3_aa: CASTQATNTGELFF; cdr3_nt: TGTGCCAGTACCCAGGCCACCAACACCGGGGAGCTGTTTTTT
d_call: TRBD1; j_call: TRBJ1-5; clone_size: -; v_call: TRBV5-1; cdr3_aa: CASSPGQGGQPQHF; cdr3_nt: TGCGCCAGCAGCCCAGGACAGGGTGGACAGCCCCAGCATTTT
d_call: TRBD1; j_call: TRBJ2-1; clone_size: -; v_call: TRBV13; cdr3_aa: CASSFDRVSNEQFF; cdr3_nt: TGTGCCAGCAGCTTCGACAGGGTTTCGAATGAGCAGTTCTTC
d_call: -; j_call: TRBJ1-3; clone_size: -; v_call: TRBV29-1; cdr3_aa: CSVENREAGNTIYF; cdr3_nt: TGCAGCGTTGAAAACAGGGAGGCTGGAAACACCATATATTTT
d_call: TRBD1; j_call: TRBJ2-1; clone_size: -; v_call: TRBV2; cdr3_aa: CASMGTDNEQFF; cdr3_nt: TGTGCCAGCATGGGGACAGACAATGAGCAGTTCTTC
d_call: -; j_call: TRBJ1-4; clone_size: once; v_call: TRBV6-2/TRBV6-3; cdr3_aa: CASSLWGRANEKLFF; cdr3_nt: TGTGCCAGCAGTCTGTGGGGCCGTGCTAATGAAAAACTGTTTTTT
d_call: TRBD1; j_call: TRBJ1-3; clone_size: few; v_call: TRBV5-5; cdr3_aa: CASSLNRGEHTIYF; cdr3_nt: TGTGCCAGCAGCTTAAACAGGGGGGAGCACACCATATATTTT
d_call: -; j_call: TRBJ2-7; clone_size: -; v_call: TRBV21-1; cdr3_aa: CASSKVLAGINSYEQYF; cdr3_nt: TGTGCCAGCAGCAAAGTGTTAGCGGGCATCAACTCCTACGAGCAGTACTTC
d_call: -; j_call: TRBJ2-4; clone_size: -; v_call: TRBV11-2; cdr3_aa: CASSLGQGRDIQYF; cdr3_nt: TGTGCCAGCAGCTTAGGACAGGGGAGGGACATTCAGTACTTC
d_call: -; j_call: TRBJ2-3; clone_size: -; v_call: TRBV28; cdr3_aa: CASSLTDTQYF; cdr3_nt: TGTGCCAGCAGTTTAACAGATACGCAGTATTTT
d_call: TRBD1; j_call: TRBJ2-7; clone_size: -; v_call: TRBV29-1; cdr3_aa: CSVGQGGSSLRNEQYF; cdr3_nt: TGCAGCGTTGGCCAAGGGGGCTCCTCTTTGCGGAACGAGCAGTACTTC
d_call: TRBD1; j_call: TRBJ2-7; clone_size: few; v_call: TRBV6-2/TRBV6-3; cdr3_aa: CASSYPNRGLGEQYF; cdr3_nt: TGTGCCAGCAGTTACCCGAACAGGGGGCTTGGCGAGCAGTACTTC
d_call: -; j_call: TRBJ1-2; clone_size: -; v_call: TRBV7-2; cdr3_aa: CASSPRTESRYTF; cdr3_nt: TGTGCCAGCAGCCCTCGGACAGAGAGCCGCTACACCTTC
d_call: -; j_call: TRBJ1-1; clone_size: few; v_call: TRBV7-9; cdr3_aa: CASSSGGRGNTEAFF; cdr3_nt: TGTGCCAGCAGCTCCGGCGGGCGTGGGAACACTGAAGCTTTCTTT
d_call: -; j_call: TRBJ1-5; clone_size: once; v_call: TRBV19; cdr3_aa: CASSRDTRGNQPQHF; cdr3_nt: TGTGCCAGTAGTAGGGACACCCGCGGCAATCAGCCCCAGCATTTT
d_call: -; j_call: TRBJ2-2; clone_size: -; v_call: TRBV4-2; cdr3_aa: CASSPQFGEPGELFF; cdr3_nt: TGTGCCAGCAGCCCTCAATTCGGGGAACCCGGGGAGCTGTTTTTT
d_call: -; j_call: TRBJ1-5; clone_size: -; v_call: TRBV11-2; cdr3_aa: CASSLSGTPNQPQHF; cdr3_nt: TGTGCCAGCAGCTTATCCGGGACTCCCAATCAGCCCCAGCATTTT
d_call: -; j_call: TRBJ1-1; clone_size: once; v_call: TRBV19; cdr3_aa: CASSIASMFALPNTEAFF; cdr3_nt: TGTGCCAGTAGTATAGCTTCAATGTTTGCCCTTCCGAACACTGAAGCTTTCTTT
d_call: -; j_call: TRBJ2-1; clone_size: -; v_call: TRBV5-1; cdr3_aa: CASRPDTGPGNEQFF; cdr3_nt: TGCGCCAGCAGACCAGACACGGGGCCGGGGAATGAGCAGTTCTTC
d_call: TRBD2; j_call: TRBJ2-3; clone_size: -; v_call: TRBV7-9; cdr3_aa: CASSKLAGAPDTQYF; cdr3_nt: TGTGCCAGCAGCAAACTAGCGGGAGCGCCCGATACGCAGTATTTT
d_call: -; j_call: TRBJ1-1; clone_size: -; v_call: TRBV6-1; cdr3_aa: CASSEQVGRNTEAFF; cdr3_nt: TGTGCCAGCAGTGAACAGGTAGGGCGGAACACTGAAGCTTTCTTT
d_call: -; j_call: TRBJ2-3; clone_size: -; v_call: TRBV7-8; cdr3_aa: CASSGPWEINTDTQYF; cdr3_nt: TGTGCCAGCAGCGGACCGTGGGAGATCAACACAGATACGCAGTATTTT
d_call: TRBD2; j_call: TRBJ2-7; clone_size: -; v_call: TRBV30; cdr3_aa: CAWSGTSGYSYEQYF; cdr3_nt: TGTGCCTGGTCGGGGACTAGCGGTTATTCCTACGAGCAGTACTTC
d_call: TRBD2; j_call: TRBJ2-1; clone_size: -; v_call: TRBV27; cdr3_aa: CASSLASGRRGNEQFF; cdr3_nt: TGTGCCAGCAGTTTAGCCAGCGGGAGAAGGGGCAATGAGCAGTTCTTC
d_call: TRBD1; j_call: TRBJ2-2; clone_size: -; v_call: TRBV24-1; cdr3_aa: CATSDLQGDTGELFF; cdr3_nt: TGTGCCACCAGTGATTTACAGGGGGACACCGGGGAGCTGTTTTTT
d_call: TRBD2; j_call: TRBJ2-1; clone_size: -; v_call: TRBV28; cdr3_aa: CASSLPRLAGGREQFF; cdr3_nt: TGTGCCAGCAGTTTACCACGACTAGCGGGAGGCCGAGAGCAGTTCTTC
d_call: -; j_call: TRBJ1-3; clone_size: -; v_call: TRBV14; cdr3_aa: CASSQDYGSGGLSGNTIYF; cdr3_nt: TGTGCCAGCAGCCAAGATTACGGGAGCGGGGGGCTATCTGGAAACACCATATATTTT
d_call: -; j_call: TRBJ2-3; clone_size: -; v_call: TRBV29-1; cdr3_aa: CSVGPNTDTQYF; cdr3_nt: TGCAGCGTGGGACCTAACACAGATACGCAGTATTTT
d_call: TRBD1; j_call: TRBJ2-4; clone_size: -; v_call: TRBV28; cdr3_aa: CASGWGHRGRLAKNIQYF; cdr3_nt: TGTGCCAGCGGCTGGGGACACAGGGGGCGGCTAGCCAAAAACATTCAGTACTTC
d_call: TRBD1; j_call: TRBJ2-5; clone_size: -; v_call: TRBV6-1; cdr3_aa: CASSANSGTGFETQYF; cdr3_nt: TGTGCCAGCAGTGCAAATTCAGGGACAGGGTTCGAGACCCAGTACTTC